This T cell receptor beta chain stems from a study of molecular identifiers for immune sequencing clone quantification listed by TCRdb under 2018. Background on the whole study: In a replicate experiment, RNA from around 18,000 or 91,000 naive CD8 T cells was split into five aliquots, four of which were sequenced. CD8 T cells were used in a methods study to benchmark molecular-identifier clustering-based TCR repertoire sequencing (MIDCIRS) and TCR RNA copy counting. General conclusions and limits of the study: The sizes of highly expanded clones could end up underestimated when identical TCR molecules share a barcode. When barcode sub-clustering was omitted, TCR diversity was inflated by chimeric consensus sequences, with chimeras reaching as high as 47%. Spiked-in Jurkat TCR RNA equal to a single cell's worth was reported to be detectable even within 1,200,000 naive CD8 T cells. Modeling gave about 3.2 recovered TCR RNA copies per cell versus about 10 by digital PCR, implying approximately 30% capture efficiency. Clones above 20 RNA copies held over 97% of molecules in CMV-specific effector cells but under 1% in naive cells.

Trimming takes 2 bases from V and 6 bases from J, and the germline ends sit 8 bases apart. Including the terminal cysteine and phenylalanine, the CDR3 comprises 12 residues. Only the CDR3 region is kept as DNA, spanning 36 bases read in frame from base 1. The CDR1 and CDR2 encoded by the germline V gene (reference sequence) are SEHNR and FQNEAQ. This clonotype was found a few times. Its specific antigen is unknown. The record has no base qualities; no much larger clone is one base away. Naive CD8 T cells were FACS-sorted as CD8+CD4-CCR7+CD45RA+ on a BD FACSAria II into RLT Plus buffer. For a sensitivity comparison, a portion of naive CD8 T cell RNA was divided equally between MIDCIRS and a Smart-seq2-style 5'RACE protocol. Enrichment of CD8 T cells was performed with RosetteSep CD8+ T Cell Enrichment Cocktail and Ficoll-Paque, after which ACK red cell lysis was carried out. The library was produced with PCR. The sequencing machine was an Illumina MiSeq. Purification of total RNA was performed with the Qiagen AllPrep DNA/RNA kit. Before analysis, reads from multiple sequencing runs of one library were combined. The source study handled its data this way. Reads were retained only if an exact TCR constant sequence was present, and the retained reads were trimmed to 150 nt and grouped according to their 12-nt molecular barcodes. Reads in each barcode group were sub-clustered using a 15% Levenshtein threshold, and a quality-weighted consensus sequence was built for each RNA molecule. Non-functional sequences were removed, as were lower-count sequences one edit away from another. On the basis of fitting two negative binomial distributions, barcode sub-clusters with fewer than 20% of the maximum read count were discarded. Using fastp at Q25 and MiXCR, TCRdb reprocessed the public reads and kept productive beta chains. Entries that share a CDR3 protein sequence are merged under the most common genes and DNA. TCRdb assigned the V and J calls; the authors' analysis was not used. The sample table records about 36,000 distinct CDR3 sequences; around 18% of these occur just once. In total, the top ten clones hold about 6.2% of the sample.

Sequenced: naive CD8+ T cells from blood, with Jurkat cell RNA spiked in. The sample's cell subset or site label, decoded: FACS-sorted CD8+CD4-CCR7+CD45RA+ naive T cells. The TCR was taken from a human donor in good health. Some libraries in this study had Jurkat cell RNA spiked in. Recombination connected TRBV7-9 to TRBJ2-7; TRBD1 is a possible D gene, resting on 6 matching bases. The CDR3 is CASSLTGIEQYF. The DNA sequence follows: TGTGCCAGCAGCTTAACAGGGATCGAGCAGTACTTC.